A single sample is the source of the 32 T cell receptor beta chains below, sequenced in a study of T-cell reconstitution after alpha-beta-depleted transplantation in children. The TCRbeta library was prepared with unique molecular identifiers. Each CDR3 protein is one row after TCRdb ran MiXCR on the PCR reads. The repertoire holds about 580,000 distinct CDR3 sequences, with 23% as singletons. This sample comprised PBMCs, mostly from graft donor cells, obtained 360 days after TCRalphabeta/CD19-depleted stem cell transplant. The receptors were gathered from a boy under two years old who had a stem cell transplant for acute myeloid leukemia, so the T cells may come from the graft donor.

The chain links TRBV3-1 to TRBJ2-1; weak D call: TRBD2 (5 bases). This CDR3 has 16 residues. CDR1 and CDR2 (germline): LGHDT, YNNKEL (reference sequence). V was clipped by 2 bases and J by 0 bases, with 11 bases between them. As DNA, the CDR3 is TGTGCCAGCAGCCAATGGGCGGGTAACTCCTACAATGAGCAGTTCTTC. Protein sequence: CASSQWAGNSYNEQFF.

This chain uses TRBV5-5 with TRBJ2-7; D is uncertain. This CDR3 is 16 amino acids long. Trimming left V 4 bases short and J 4 bases short, with 21 bases between. Germline CDR1 and CDR2: SGHKS and YYEKEE (reference sequence). The CDR3 loop reads CASSPTPGGSGYEQYF. The DNA for the CDR3 is TGTGCCAGCAGCCCCACCCCCGGCGGCTCTGGGTACGAGCAGTACTTC.

This clonotype was counted ten times or more. The CDR3 coding sequence is TGCAGTGCTGGCGGGACTAGCGTGGATGAGCAGTTCTTC. Residues: CSAGGTSVDEQFF. This sequence joins TRBV20-1 and TRBJ2-1; 10 nucleotides align to TRBD2. This CDR3 region has 13 residues. J was trimmed by 8 bases and V by 5 bases; bases with no gene match: 6. Germline CDR1 DFQATT, CDR2 SNEGSKA (reference sequence).

Many counts were recorded for this clonotype. The chain employs TRBV20-1 and TRBJ2-7, with D perhaps TRBD1 (5 bases). The V end was cut by 5 bases, the J end by 4 bases, with 9 bases between. CDR1 DFQATT and CDR2 SNEGSKA come from the germline V gene (reference sequence). The CDR3 has 11 amino acids. CDR3 protein: CSAYDSYEQYV. CDR3 nucleotide sequence: TGCAGTGCTTATGACAGTTACGAGCAGTACGTC.

The rearrangement uses TRBV5-1 and TRBJ2-7; 9 positions match TRBD1. This CDR3 comprises 13 residues. V was pared by 4 bases and J by 5 bases, with 4 bases of the junction left unmatched. CDR1 SGHRS and CDR2 YFSETQ come from the germline V gene. The CDR3 here is CASSEGQGDEQYV. CDR3 nucleotide sequence: TGCGCCAGCAGCGAGGGACAGGGAGACGAGCAGTACGTC.

This clonotype was picked up many times. The rearrangement uses TRBV18 and TRBJ2-1; TRBD2 matches 10 bases. Germline lookup yields CDR1 KGHSH and CDR2 LQKENI. V was pared by 1 base and J by 0 bases, with 9 bases of the junction left unmatched. The CDR3 contains 19 residues. The CDR3 DNA reads as TGTGCCAGCTCACCACTAGCGGGGGGTCCTGGGAGCTCCTACAATGAGCAGTTCTTC. Translation gives CASSPLAGGPGSSYNEQFF.

The chain uses TRBV10-3 and TRBJ2-7, with 7 positions matching TRBD2. Trimming took 8 bases from V and 3 from J; bases not matched to a gene: 7. Germline loops: CDR1 ENHRY, CDR2 SYGVKD. The CDR3 contains 13 residues. CDR3 loop: CAIGSGQNYEQYV. The CDR3 coding sequence is TGTGCCATCGGTAGCGGGCAGAACTACGAGCAGTACGTC.

The sample holds many counts of this clonotype. The rearrangement uses TRBV28 and TRBJ1-2; no firm D call. Trimming took off 2 bases at V and 6 bases at J, with 4 bases between the two ends. The CDR3 consists of 11 residues. Germline V gives CDR1 MDHEN, CDR2 SYDVKM. The CDR3 DNA is TGTGCCAGCAGTTTAAGGGATGGCTACACCTTC. Its translation: CASSLRDGYTF.

This chain links TRBV10-3 with TRBJ2-5; D is tentatively TRBD1 or TRBD2 (5 bases each). Per the germline V gene, CDR1 is ENHRY and CDR2 is SYGVKD. The CDR3 length is 14 residues. V was clipped by 6 bases and J by 7 bases, with 18 bases between them. CDR3 sequence reads: CAISVEVGASTQYF. DNA of the CDR3: TGTGCCATCAGCGTCGAGGTCGGGGCGTCGACCCAGTACTTC.

The chain links TRBV25-1 to TRBJ2-7; 7 positions agree with TRBD2. V was clipped by 4 bases and J by 4 bases; unmatched bases: 10. Germline CDR1 and CDR2: MGHDK and SYGVNS. CDR3 length equals 15 residues. The CDR3 is CASSGASGGKYEQYV. The CDR3 DNA reads as TGTGCCAGCAGTGGGGCTAGCGGAGGAAAGTACGAGCAGTACGTC.

V gene TRBV5-1 combines with J gene TRBJ2-1; D tentatively fits TRBD1 or TRBD2 (5 bases each). Germline V gene data show CDR1 as SGHRS and CDR2 as YFSETQ. With 0 bases removed from V and 3 bases from J, the gap between germline ends came to 10 bases. There are 15 residues in the CDR3. The CDR3 protein is CASSLDGTNYNEQFF. The CDR3 bases are TGCGCCAGCAGCTTGGACGGGACGAACTACAATGAGCAGTTCTTC.

The sample holds a few counts of this clonotype. V is TRBV5-6 and J is TRBJ2-1; TRBD2 matches 12 bases. The junction had 10 bases not matched to a gene; V was cut back by 6 bases and J by 3 bases. Germline CDR1 reads SGHDT; CDR2 reads YYEEEE. CDR3 length equals 17 residues. CDR3 sequence: CASTRYLTSGGYNEQFF. In DNA, the CDR3 is TGTGCCAGCACAAGATACCTGACTAGCGGGGGCTACAATGAGCAGTTCTTC.

V gene TRBV15 combines with J gene TRBJ2-5; D unresolved. The germline CDR1 and CDR2 sequences are LNHNV and YYDKDF (reference sequence). The CDR3 covers 15 residues. V was trimmed by 5 bases and J by 5 bases, leaving 18 bases between them. CDR3 coding DNA: TGTGCCACCAGCCCAGTGACCCACCGCCCGGAGACCCAGTACTTC. Translation gives CATSPVTHRPETQYF.

The chain combines TRBV7-8 with TRBJ2-1; D gene uncertain. The CDR3 loop spans 15 amino acids. Germline CDR1 and CDR2: SGHVS and FQNEAQ. V was clipped by 8 bases and J by 6 bases, with 20 bases between them. CDR3 in amino acids: CASRLGLETPNEQFF. CDR3 in DNA: TGTGCCAGCCGCCTCGGGCTAGAAACCCCCAATGAGCAGTTCTTC.

The table lists this clonotype with a few counts. The rearrangement uses TRBV12-3 or TRBV12-4 and TRBJ2-1, with D possibly TRBD2 on 6 matching bases. Trimming stripped 3 bases from V and 10 bases from J, with 13 bases between. This CDR3 spans 13 amino acids. CDR3 in DNA: TGTGCCAGCAGTTTTGTAGGAGGGGTAGAGCAGTTCTTC. It yields the protein CASSFVGGVEQFF.

This clonotype was counted ten times or more. The chain joins TRBV11-2 to TRBJ2-3, with TRBD2 identical over 8 bases. The CDR3 runs 18 residues. With V trimmed by 3 bases and J by 2 bases, 13 bases remained unmatched. Germline V gene data show CDR1 as SGHAT and CDR2 as FQNNGV. Written as DNA, the CDR3 is TGTGCCAGCAGCTTCTTGCTAGCGGGCACCTCCATCACAGATACGCAGTATTTT. Its protein product is CASSFLLAGTSITDTQYF.

About this clonotype: Mismatch with germline at one junction end may stem from a read error. The chain uses TRBV20-1 and TRBJ2-1, with 12 nucleotides matching TRBD2. The CDR3 has 16 residues. Germline V gene sequence: CDR1 DFQATT, CDR2 SNEGSKA (reference sequence). CDR3 amino acids: CGARDQLAGGVNEQFF. CDR3 sequence (DNA): TGCGGTGCTAGAGACCAACTAGCGGGGGGTGTTAATGAGCAGTTCTTC.

This clonotype was observed a few times. The rearrangement links TRBV6-1 to TRBJ2-5; 11 bases match TRBD2. The CDR3 totals 15 residues. Losses at the gene ends were 3 bases for V and 2 bases for J; bases not matched to a gene: 2. CDR1 and CDR2 (germline): MNHNS, SASEGT. CDR3 region: CASSETSGEQETQYF. CDR3 DNA: TGTGCCAGCAGTGAGACTAGCGGGGAGCAAGAGACCCAGTACTTC.

This chain joins TRBV12-3 or TRBV12-4 and TRBJ1-2; no clear D. CDR3 size: 10 residues. Trimming took 10 bases from V and 7 from J, leaving 10 bases between them. CDR3 sequence reads: CATSPPGYTF. The DNA of the CDR3 is TGTGCCACCTCGCCGCCTGGCTACACCTTC.

The J gene is TRBJ2-2, the V gene TRBV7-9; D gene uncertain. Germline V gene sequence: CDR1 SEHNR, CDR2 FQNEAQ (reference sequence). The V gene lost 4 bases and the J gene lost 6 bases, with 9 bases spanning the gap. This CDR3 is built from 13 residues. The CDR3 here is CASSSTLSGELFF. Here the CDR3 DNA reads TGTGCCAGCAGCTCGACATTGTCCGGGGAGCTGTTTTTT.

The chain uses TRBV20-1 and TRBJ1-3; a possible D gene is TRBD1 (5 bases). Trimming removed 6 bases at V and 4 bases at J, with 13 bases between. Germline V gene lookup returns CDR1 DFQATT and CDR2 SNEGSKA (reference sequence). The CDR3 has 13 amino acids. Written as DNA, the CDR3 is TGCAGTGCGGGAGGCAGGGTGGGAAACACCATATATTTT. It yields the protein CSAGGRVGNTIYF.

Many counts were recorded for this clonotype. V usage is TRBV11-2 and J usage is TRBJ2-3; no clear D. CDR1 and CDR2 (germline): SGHAT, FQNNGV. With 1 base removed from V and 10 bases from J, the gap between germline ends came to 12 bases. The CDR3 is 13 residues long. CDR3 DNA sequence: TGTGCCAGCAGCTTAGGCCCCCCTTGGCCGCAGTATTTT. It is translated as CASSLGPPWPQYF.

This clonotype was seen a handful of times. The chain links TRBV27 to TRBJ2-1, with TRBD2 matching 7 bases. With 2 bases clipped from V and 3 bases from J, the junction kept 4 bases outside the gene matches. This CDR3 contains 15 residues. Germline V lookup: CDR1 MNHEY, CDR2 SMNVEV (reference sequence). The CDR3 loop reads CASSLIAGVYNEQFF. The CDR3 DNA sequence: TGTGCCAGCAGTTTAATCGCGGGAGTCTACAATGAGCAGTTCTTC.

This clonotype came up many times. The CDR3 reads CASSFRGGGNEQYF. CDR3 nucleotides: TGTGCCAGCAGTTTCCGAGGGGGGGGTAACGAGCAGTACTTC. This chain links TRBV12-3 or TRBV12-4 with TRBJ2-7; D might be TRBD2 (7 bases). The CDR3 contains 14 residues. Trimming took 3 bases from V and 5 from J, leaving 14 bases between them.

The CDR3 loop is CASSQDPTTGYSNQPQHF. CDR3 coding DNA: TGTGCCAGCAGCCAAGATCCTACAACAGGATATAGCAATCAGCCCCAGCATTTT. This chain links TRBV3-1 with TRBJ1-5; TRBD1 might be the D (5 bases). V was pared by 0 bases and J by 0 bases, with 15 bases between. The CDR3 is 18 residues long. CDR1 is LGHDT and CDR2 is YNNKEL in the germline V gene (reference sequence).

This clonotype occurred a few times. The chain has TRBV5-1 and TRBJ2-5; D might be TRBD1 (6 bases). Between the trimmed V and J ends, which lost 0 bases and 1 base, there was a span of 13 bases. This CDR3 region has 16 residues. The germline V gene has CDR1 SGHRS and CDR2 YFSETQ. For the CDR3, the DNA is TGCGCCAGCAGCTTGGTTCCCGGGACACTCCAAGAGACCCAGTACTTC. Protein: CASSLVPGTLQETQYF.

This sequence joins TRBV20-1 and TRBJ2-1; 8 positions agree with TRBD1. Germline V lookup: CDR1 DFQATT, CDR2 SNEGSKA (reference sequence). The CDR3 consists of 14 residues. J gave up 9 bases and V 3 bases, and 10 bases lay outside the gene matches. The CDR3 bases are TGCAGTGCTAGCTCACAGGGGGTATTTGGTGAGCAGTTCTTC. Amino acids: CSASSQGVFGEQFF.

This clonotype was found a few times. Written as DNA, the CDR3 is TGCAGTGCTAGAACAGGGGTCAAACTTAGCACAGATACGCAGTATTTT. Amino acids: CSARTGVKLSTDTQYF. This chain uses TRBV20-1 with TRBJ2-3; 7 bases align to TRBD1. V dropped 2 bases and J dropped 0; count of bases not matched to a gene: 8. This CDR3 is 16 amino acids long. The germline CDR1 and CDR2 sequences are DFQATT and SNEGSKA (reference sequence).

The chain recombines TRBV20-1 with TRBJ2-6; D not resolved. The V end lost 5 bases, the J end lost 7 bases, and 15 bases lay between the germline ends. Germline V gene data show CDR1 as DFQATT and CDR2 as SNEGSKA (reference sequence). The CDR3 length is 14 residues. The CDR3 sequence: CSASGFLGANVLTF. The DNA for the CDR3 is TGCAGTGCTTCCGGGTTCCTGGGAGCCAACGTCCTGACTTTC.

V is TRBV19 and J is TRBJ1-3, with D hard to call. Germline CDR1 is LNHDA and CDR2 is SQIVND (reference sequence). CDR3 length equals 14 residues. Trimming left V 5 bases short and J 7 bases short, with 15 bases between. In DNA form, the CDR3 reads TGTGCCAGTAGTCCAACGGCGGACCGGAACACCATATATTTT. This gives the protein CASSPTADRNTIYF.

CDR3 protein: CATSTPRRRNEQFF. The CDR3 DNA reads TGTGCCACCAGCACCCCAAGGAGACGAAATGAGCAGTTCTTC. This chain uses TRBV15 with TRBJ2-1, with no clear D. The CDR3 has 14 residues. V was trimmed by 4 bases and J by 7 bases, leaving 14 bases between them. Germline values: CDR1 LNHNV, CDR2 YYDKDF (reference sequence).

The genes are TRBV27 and TRBJ2-7; TRBD2 aligns across 11 bases. From germline, CDR1 is MNHEY and CDR2 SMNVEV (reference sequence). This CDR3 region has 17 residues. The junction had 8 bases not matched to a gene; V was cut back by 0 bases and J by 4 bases. The CDR3 here is CASSLSWLAGGGYEQYF. DNA for the CDR3: TGTGCCAGCAGTTTATCATGGCTAGCGGGGGGAGGATACGAGCAGTACTTC.